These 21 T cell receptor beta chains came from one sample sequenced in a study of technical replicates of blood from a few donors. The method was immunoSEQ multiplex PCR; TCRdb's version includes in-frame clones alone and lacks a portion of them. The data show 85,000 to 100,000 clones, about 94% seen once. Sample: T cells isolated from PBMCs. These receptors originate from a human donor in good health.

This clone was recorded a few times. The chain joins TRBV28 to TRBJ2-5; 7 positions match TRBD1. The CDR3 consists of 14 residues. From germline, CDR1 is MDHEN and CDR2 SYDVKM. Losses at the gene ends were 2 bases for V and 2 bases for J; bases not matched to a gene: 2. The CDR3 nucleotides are TGTGCCAGCAGTTTAACAGGGGAACAAGAGACCCAGTACTTC. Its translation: CASSLTGEQETQYF.

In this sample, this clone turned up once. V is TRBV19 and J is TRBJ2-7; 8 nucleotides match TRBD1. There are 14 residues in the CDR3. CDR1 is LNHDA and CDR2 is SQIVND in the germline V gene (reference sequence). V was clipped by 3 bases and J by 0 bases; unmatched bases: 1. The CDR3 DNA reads TGTGCCAGTAGTATGGGACAGGTCTCCTACGAGCAGTACTTC. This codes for CASSMGQVSYEQYF.

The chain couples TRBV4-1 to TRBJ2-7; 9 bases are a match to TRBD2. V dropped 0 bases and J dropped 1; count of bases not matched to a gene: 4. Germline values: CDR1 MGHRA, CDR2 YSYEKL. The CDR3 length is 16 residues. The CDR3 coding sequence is TGCGCCAGCAGCCAAGAGAGGCGGGGGGGGTCCTACGAGCAGTACTTC. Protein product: CASSQERRGGSYEQYF.

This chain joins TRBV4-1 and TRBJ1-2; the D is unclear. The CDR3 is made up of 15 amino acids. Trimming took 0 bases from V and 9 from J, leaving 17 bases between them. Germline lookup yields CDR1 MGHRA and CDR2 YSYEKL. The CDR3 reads CASSQDGTHSISYTF. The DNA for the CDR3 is TGCGCCAGCAGCCAAGATGGTACTCACAGCATAAGCTACACCTTC.

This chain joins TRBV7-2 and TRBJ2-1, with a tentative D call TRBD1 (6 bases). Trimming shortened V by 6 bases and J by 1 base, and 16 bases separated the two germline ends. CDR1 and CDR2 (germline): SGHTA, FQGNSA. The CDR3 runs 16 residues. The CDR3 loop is CASSSTGIRSYNEQFF. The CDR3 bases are TGTGCCAGCAGTTCCACAGGGATTCGTTCCTACAATGAGCAGTTCTTC.

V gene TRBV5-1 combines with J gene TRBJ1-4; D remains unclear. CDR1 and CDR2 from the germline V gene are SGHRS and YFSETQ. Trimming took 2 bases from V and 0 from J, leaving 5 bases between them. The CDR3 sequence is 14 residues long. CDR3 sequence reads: CASSFDTTNEKLFF. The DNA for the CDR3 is TGCGCCAGCAGCTTCGACACAACTAATGAAAAACTGTTTTTT.

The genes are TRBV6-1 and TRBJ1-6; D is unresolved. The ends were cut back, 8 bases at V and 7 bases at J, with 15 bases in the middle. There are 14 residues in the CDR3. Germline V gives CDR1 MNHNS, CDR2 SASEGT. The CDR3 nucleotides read TGTGCCAGCCATCGTGGCAGGCTGAATTCACCCCTCCACTTT. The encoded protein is CASHRGRLNSPLHF.

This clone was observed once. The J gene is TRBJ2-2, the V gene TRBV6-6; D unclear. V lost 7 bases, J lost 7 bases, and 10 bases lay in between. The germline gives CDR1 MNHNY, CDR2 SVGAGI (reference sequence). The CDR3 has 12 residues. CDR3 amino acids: CASTKPGGELFF. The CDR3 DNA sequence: TGTGCCAGCACCAAGCCCGGCGGGGAGCTGTTTTTT.

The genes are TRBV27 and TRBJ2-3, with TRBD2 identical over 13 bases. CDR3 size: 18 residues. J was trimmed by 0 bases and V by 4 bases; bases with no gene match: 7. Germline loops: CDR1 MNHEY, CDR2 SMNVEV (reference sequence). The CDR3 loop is CASSSGLAGYSSTDTQYF. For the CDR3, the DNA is TGTGCCAGCAGTTCGGGACTAGCGGGGTACTCTAGCACAGATACGCAGTATTTT.

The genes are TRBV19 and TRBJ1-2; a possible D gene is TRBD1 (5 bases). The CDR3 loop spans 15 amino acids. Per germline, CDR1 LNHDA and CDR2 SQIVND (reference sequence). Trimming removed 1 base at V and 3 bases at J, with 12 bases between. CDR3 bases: TGTGCCAGTAGTATAGTGTCGACAGCTCACTATGGCTACACCTTC. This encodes CASSIVSTAHYGYTF.

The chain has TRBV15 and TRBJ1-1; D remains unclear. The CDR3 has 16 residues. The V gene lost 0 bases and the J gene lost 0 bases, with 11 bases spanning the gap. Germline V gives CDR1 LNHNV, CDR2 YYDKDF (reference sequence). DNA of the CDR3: TGTGCCACCAGCAGAGATTTGGGAGGGATGAACACTGAAGCTTTCTTT. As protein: CATSRDLGGMNTEAFF. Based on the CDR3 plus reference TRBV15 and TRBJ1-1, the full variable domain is DAMVIQNPRYQVTQFGKPVTLSCSQTLNHNVMYWYQQKSSQAPKLLFHYYDKDFNNEADTPDNFQSRRPNTSFCFLDIRSPGLGDTAMYLCATSRDLGGMNTEAFFGQGTRLTVV.

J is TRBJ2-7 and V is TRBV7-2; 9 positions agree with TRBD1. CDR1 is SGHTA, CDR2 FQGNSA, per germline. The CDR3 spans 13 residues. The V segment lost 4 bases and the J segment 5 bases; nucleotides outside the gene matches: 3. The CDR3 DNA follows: TGTGCCAGCAGCTCACAGGGGGCGGACGAGCAGTACTTC. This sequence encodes CASSSQGADEQYF.

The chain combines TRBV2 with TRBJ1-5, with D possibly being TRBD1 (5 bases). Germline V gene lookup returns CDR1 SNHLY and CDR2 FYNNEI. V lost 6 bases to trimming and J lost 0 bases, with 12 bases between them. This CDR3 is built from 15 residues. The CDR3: CASSMGLGSNQPQHF. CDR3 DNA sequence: TGTGCCAGCAGCATGGGGCTAGGTAGCAATCAGCCCCAGCATTTT.

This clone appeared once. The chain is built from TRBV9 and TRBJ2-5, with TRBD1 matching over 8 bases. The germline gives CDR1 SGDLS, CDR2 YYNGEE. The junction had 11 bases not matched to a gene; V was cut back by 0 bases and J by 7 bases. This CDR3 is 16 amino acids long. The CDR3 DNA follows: TGTGCCAGCAGCGTAGGGTCACCGGGACAGGCGTGGACCCAGTACTTC. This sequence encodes CASSVGSPGQAWTQYF.

In DNA form, the CDR3 reads TGTGCCAGCAGCTACGAGGCAGCCTCCTACGAGCAGTACTTC. This sequence encodes CASSYEAASYEQYF. The genes are TRBV7-8 and TRBJ2-7, with D unresolved. CDR3 size: 14 residues. CDR1 is SGHVS, CDR2 FQNEAQ, per germline. Between the trimmed V and J ends, which lost 4 bases and 0 bases, there was a span of 10 bases.

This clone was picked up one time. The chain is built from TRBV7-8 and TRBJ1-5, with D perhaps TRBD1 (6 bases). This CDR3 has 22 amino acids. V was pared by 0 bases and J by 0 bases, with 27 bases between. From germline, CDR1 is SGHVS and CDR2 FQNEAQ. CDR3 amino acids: CASSLAFMDSGKNSYSNQPQHF. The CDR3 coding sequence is TGTGCCAGCAGCTTAGCTTTCATGGACAGTGGGAAAAATTCTTATAGCAATCAGCCCCAGCATTTT. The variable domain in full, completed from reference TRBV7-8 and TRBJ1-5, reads GAGVSQSPRYKVAKRGQDVALRCDPISGHVSLFWYQQALGQGPEFLTYFQNEAQLDKSGLPSDRFFAERPEGSVSTLKIQRTQQEDSAVYLCASSLAFMDSGKNSYSNQPQHFGDGTRLSIL.

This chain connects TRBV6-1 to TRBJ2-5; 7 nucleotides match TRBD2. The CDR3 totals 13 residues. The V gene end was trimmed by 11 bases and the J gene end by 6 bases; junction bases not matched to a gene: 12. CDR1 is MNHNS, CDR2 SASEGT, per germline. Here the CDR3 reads CAAGVDHGQTQYF. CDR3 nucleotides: TGTGCCGCGGGGGTGGATCACGGGCAGACCCAGTACTTC.

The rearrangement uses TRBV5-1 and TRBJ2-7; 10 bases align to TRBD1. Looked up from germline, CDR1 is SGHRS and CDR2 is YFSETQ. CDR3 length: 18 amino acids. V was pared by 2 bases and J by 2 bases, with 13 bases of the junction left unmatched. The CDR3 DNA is TGCGCCAGCAGCTTAAGGGGCACAATGGGACAGGGGACCTACGAGCAGTACTTC. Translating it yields CASSLRGTMGQGTYEQYF.

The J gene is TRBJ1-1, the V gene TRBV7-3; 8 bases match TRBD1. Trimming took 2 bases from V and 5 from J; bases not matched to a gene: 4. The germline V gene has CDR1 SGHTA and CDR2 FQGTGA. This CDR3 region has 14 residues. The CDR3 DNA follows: TGTGCCAGCAGCTTATCAGGGGGCCGGACTGAAGCTTTCTTT. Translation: CASSLSGGRTEAFF.

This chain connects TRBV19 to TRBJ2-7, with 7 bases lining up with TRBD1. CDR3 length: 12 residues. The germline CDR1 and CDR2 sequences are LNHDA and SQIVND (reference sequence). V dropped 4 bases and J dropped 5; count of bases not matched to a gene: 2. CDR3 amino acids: CASSRQGNEQYF. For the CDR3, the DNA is TGTGCCAGTAGTAGACAGGGAAACGAGCAGTACTTC. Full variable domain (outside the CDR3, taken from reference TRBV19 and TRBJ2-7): DGGITQSPKYLFRKEGQNVTLSCEQNLNHDAMYWYRQDPGQGLRLIYYSQIVNDFQKGDIAEGYSVSREKKESFPLTVTSAQKNPTAFYLCASSRQGNEQYFGPGTRLTVT.

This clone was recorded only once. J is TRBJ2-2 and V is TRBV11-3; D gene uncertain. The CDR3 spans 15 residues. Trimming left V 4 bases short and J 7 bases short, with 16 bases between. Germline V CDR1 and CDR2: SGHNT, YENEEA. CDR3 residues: CASSSSGGVHGELFF. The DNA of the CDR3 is TGTGCCAGCAGCTCCTCCGGCGGTGTTCACGGGGAGCTGTTTTTT.